A single sample gave rise to the 14 T cell receptor beta chains below, sequenced in a study of T cell changes during pregnancy in multiple sclerosis. Data came from immunoSEQ multiplex PCR; TCRdb stores just in-frame clones and leaves some out. The sample holds 70,000 or so clones, roughly 93% seen once. Sequencing used peripheral blood, obtained in the third trimester of pregnancy. Receptors originate from a female donor with multiple sclerosis, enrolled in a pregnancy study.

This chain joins TRBV6-6 and TRBJ2-3, with D possibly matching TRBD2 (6 bases). Deletions cut 6 bases from V and 2 bases from J, with 9 bases between. CDR3 length: 13 residues. Germline lookup yields CDR1 MNHNY and CDR2 SVGAGI (reference sequence). CDR3 DNA sequence: TGTGCCAGCAGGGAGGGTTACACAGATACGCAGTATTTT. Its protein is CASREGYTDTQYF.

The chain combines TRBV5-1 with TRBJ2-1; TRBD2 aligns across 14 bases. The CDR3 totals 18 residues. The J segment lost 0 bases and the V segment lost 5 bases, leaving 7 bases of the junction unmatched. Germline V lookup: CDR1 SGHRS, CDR2 YFSETQ. The CDR3 spells CASRYGTSGGFSYNEQFF. The CDR3 DNA sequence: TGCGCCAGCAGATATGGGACTAGCGGGGGTTTCTCCTACAATGAGCAGTTCTTC.

The chain carries TRBV5-1 and TRBJ1-3, with D tentatively TRBD1 (5 bases). V lost 2 bases and J lost 2, with 11 bases in between. The CDR3 contains 15 residues. CDR1 and CDR2 (germline): SGHRS, YFSETQ. DNA of the CDR3: TGCGCCAGCAGCTTCGGATGGGGGGCTGGAAACACCATATATTTT. Protein: CASSFGWGAGNTIYF.

This CDR3 is CASIPDRNNYGYTF. CDR3 DNA sequence: TGTGCCAGCATCCCGGACAGGAATAACTATGGCTACACCTTC. This sequence joins TRBV7-2 and TRBJ1-2, with 7 bases identical to TRBD1. Per germline, CDR1 SGHTA and CDR2 FQGNSA. The V gene end was trimmed by 7 bases and the J gene end by 1 base; junction bases not matched to a gene: 6. The CDR3 loop spans 14 amino acids.

This chain joins TRBV6-4 and TRBJ2-2, with 7 bases aligning to TRBD2. Germline CDR1 and CDR2: MRHNA and SNTAGT. The CDR3 totals 14 residues. Trimming removed 6 bases from V and 3 bases from J; junction bases left unmatched: 4. The CDR3: CASSSSGDTGELFF. Written as DNA, the CDR3 is TGTGCCAGCAGCTCCAGCGGGGACACCGGGGAGCTGTTTTTT.

This rearrangement joins TRBV6-6 to TRBJ1-1; D not certain. Germline V gene sequence: CDR1 MNHNY, CDR2 SVGAGI (reference sequence). This CDR3 region has 12 residues. V dropped 6 bases and J dropped 4 bases, with 9 bases sitting between them. The CDR3 region has the DNA TGTGCCAGCAGCCTAATCGTCACTGAAGCTTTCTTT. It encodes CASSLIVTEAFF.

V and J are TRBV7-6 and TRBJ1-1, with 7 bases that match TRBD1. The CDR3 is made up of 14 amino acids. After removal of 3 bases from V and 5 bases from J, the junction contained 6 bases not matched to a gene. Per germline, CDR1 SGHVS and CDR2 FNYEAQ. The CDR3 DNA reads as TGTGCCAGCAGCTTCACCGGGACAGAGACTGAAGCTTTCTTT. It translates to CASSFTGTETEAFF.

The chain recombines TRBV18 with TRBJ1-5; D may be TRBD1 (5 bases). The germline CDR1 and CDR2 sequences are KGHSH and LQKENI. V lost 2 bases and J lost 5, with 13 bases in between. The CDR3 has 15 amino acids. The CDR3: CASSPAGGGYQPQHF. CDR3 nucleotide sequence: TGTGCCAGCTCACCAGCCGGGGGGGGGTATCAGCCCCAGCATTTT.

CDR3: CASSIIRGTGDQPQHF. CDR3 nucleotides: TGTGCCAGTAGTATAATTCGGGGTACGGGAGATCAGCCCCAGCATTTT. The chain joins TRBV19 to TRBJ1-5; D remains ambiguous. CDR1 and CDR2 (germline): LNHDA, SQIVND (reference sequence). The CDR3 runs to 16 residues. V shed 2 bases and J shed 5 bases, with 16 bases lying between them.

The chain joins TRBV6-1 to TRBJ1-5; TRBD1 matches at 8 bases. The CDR3 consists of 14 residues. CDR1 and CDR2 (germline): MNHNS, SASEGT. Trimming removed 4 bases from V and 9 bases from J; junction bases left unmatched: 8. The CDR3 here is CASSGPGQAPPQHF. For the CDR3, the DNA is TGTGCCAGCAGTGGACCGGGACAGGCACCGCCCCAGCATTTT.

The V and J genes are TRBV30 and TRBJ2-4; TRBD1 is a possible D gene (6 bases). Germline CDR1 reads GTSNPN; CDR2 reads SVGIG (reference sequence). The CDR3 loop spans 13 amino acids. V shed 6 bases and J shed 0 bases, with 9 bases lying between them. The CDR3 loop reads CACWDIAKNIQYF. The CDR3 nucleotides read TGTGCCTGTTGGGACATAGCCAAAAACATTCAGTACTTC.

A word on this clone: At one end the junction does not follow the germline gene, possibly because of a read error. V and J are TRBV6-6 and TRBJ2-7, with TRBD1 as a possible D gene (6 bases). The CDR3 is 16 amino acids. CDR1 is MNHNY, CDR2 SVGAGI, per germline (reference sequence). CDR3 DNA: TGTGCCAGCAGTTACTTCGAAGACAGGATTTCCTCCGAGCAGTACTTC. This encodes CASSYFEDRISSEQYF.

The rearrangement links TRBV6-1 to TRBJ2-6; TRBD1 is a possible D gene (6 bases). Germline CDR1 MNHNS, CDR2 SASEGT. Trimming pared 3 bases from V and 2 bases from J, leaving 8 bases between. The CDR3 is 15 residues long. CDR3 bases: TGTGCCAGCAGTGATGAGGGGGCTGGGGCCAACGTCCTGACTTTC. As protein: CASSDEGAGANVLTF.

The V and J genes are TRBV9 and TRBJ2-3; 7 bases fit TRBD1. Trimming removed 0 bases from V and 2 bases from J; junction bases left unmatched: 12. CDR1 SGDLS and CDR2 YYNGEE come from the germline V gene. CDR3 length equals 18 residues. CDR3 loop: CASSVGQGHLRHTDTQYF. The CDR3 DNA reads as TGTGCCAGCAGCGTAGGACAGGGACACCTAAGGCACACAGATACGCAGTATTTT.